What follows are 26 T cell receptor beta chains derived from one specimen sequenced in a study of T cell repertoires in cytomegalovirus infection. TCRdb called the reads again in MiXCR, with one record for every CDR3 protein. This sample has fewer than 1,000,000 distinct CDR3 sequences, with roughly 30% found just once. Their recognized antigens are unknown. The sequencing here drew on cultured CD8+ T cells from PBMCs, taken from culture after CMV antigen stimulation. Receptors originate from a human donor in good health (CMV status not recorded). Some clones in this sample may be carry-over from other donors' samples.

This sequence joins TRBV12-3 or TRBV12-4 and TRBJ2-1, with D unresolved. This CDR3 spans 11 amino acids. V lost 5 bases to trimming and J lost 15 bases, with 14 bases between them. CDR3 sequence reads: CASSDPTRWFF. DNA for the CDR3: TGTGCCAGCAGTGACCCGACCAGGTGGTTCTTC.

This clonotype has only a few counts. The chain employs TRBV12-3 or TRBV12-4 and TRBJ2-7; 7 bases align to TRBD1. The CDR3 totals 14 residues. Germline trimming cut 6 bases from V and 5 bases from J; bases unmatched to any gene: 10. DNA for the CDR3: TGTGCCAGCAGCTCAGACAGGGTTTCGGACGAGCAGTACTTC. The encoded protein is CASSSDRVSDEQYF.

The CDR3 loop is CASLKTGVVEPQHF. CDR3 nucleotide sequence: TGTGCCAGCCTTAAGACAGGGGTAGTTGAGCCCCAGCATTTT. The V gene is TRBV6-6, the J gene TRBJ1-5, with 8 nucleotides matching TRBD1. Per germline, CDR1 MNHNY and CDR2 SVGAGI (reference sequence). The CDR3 extends over 14 amino acids. The junction had 11 bases not matched to a gene; V was cut back by 8 bases and J by 8 bases.

The V call is TRBV7-2, the J call TRBJ2-2, with a weak D call TRBD2 (6 bases). The CDR3 is 13 residues long. CDR1 and CDR2 (germline): SGHTA, FQGNSA. The CDR3 region is CAHPGGGTGELFF. The CDR3 nucleotides read TGTGCTCACCCCGGGGGTGGCACCGGGGAGCTGTTTTTT.

At least ten counts were recorded for this clonotype. This chain links TRBV7-2 with TRBJ1-1, with unresolved D. This CDR3 comprises 12 residues. The germline CDR1 and CDR2 sequences are SGHTA and FQGNSA. V was pared by 5 bases and J by 6 bases, with 10 bases between. CDR3 loop: CASSPATPEAFF. The CDR3 DNA reads as TGTGCCAGCAGCCCAGCTACCCCTGAAGCTTTCTTT.

This clonotype was counted a single time. This rearrangement joins TRBV14 to TRBJ2-7, with 7 bases identical to TRBD1. This CDR3 has 14 amino acids. V dropped 3 bases and J dropped 4; count of bases not matched to a gene: 6. In germline, CDR1 is SGHDN, CDR2 FVKESK. Written as DNA, the CDR3 is TGTGCCAGCAGCCAGAGAGGGGGCTTATACGAGCAGTACTTC. Protein: CASSQRGGLYEQYF.

The V call is TRBV6-2 or TRBV6-3, the J call TRBJ2-7; D may be TRBD2 (7 bases). The V end was cut by 0 bases, the J end by 3 bases, with 15 bases between. Germline-derived CDR1 and CDR2 are MNHEY and SVGEGT. The CDR3 is made up of 16 amino acids. DNA of the CDR3: TGTGCCAGCAGTTACTCGAAGCGGGACATTGACTACGAGCAGTACTTC. The encoded protein is CASSYSKRDIDYEQYF.

V gene TRBV25-1 combines with J gene TRBJ1-5; D is unresolved. V gave up 3 bases and J gave up 11 bases, with 8 bases separating them. Germline assignment: CDR1 MGHDK and CDR2 SYGVNS. This CDR3 comprises 11 residues. CDR3 in DNA: TGTGCCAGCAGTGATGGGCAGGCCCAGCATTTT. As protein: CASSDGQAQHF.

This clonotype was seen a handful of times. The genes are TRBV4-2 and TRBJ1-1; weak D call: TRBD1 (5 bases). V lost 0 bases and J 10 bases, leaving 24 bases between the germline ends. Germline V gene data show CDR1 as LGHNA and CDR2 as YNFKEQ. The CDR3 loop spans 17 amino acids. For the CDR3, the DNA is TGTGCCAGCAGCCAAGATTCGGTGTTGGGACCGGGGATAGGAGCTTTCTTT. Protein sequence: CASSQDSVLGPGIGAFF.

There are many counts of this clonotype. The chain carries TRBV7-2 and TRBJ1-2; D remains ambiguous. The CDR3 sequence is 13 residues long. V was pared by 4 bases and J by 8 bases, with 14 bases between. The germline V gene has CDR1 SGHTA and CDR2 FQGNSA. The CDR3 reads CASSSPPDVGYTF. DNA for the CDR3: TGTGCCAGCAGCTCCCCACCGGACGTGGGCTACACCTTC.

This clonotype was counted between two and nine times. This sequence joins TRBV7-9 and TRBJ1-4, with unresolved D. Germline CDR1 is SEHNR and CDR2 is FQNEAQ (reference sequence). V lost 5 bases to trimming and J lost 5 bases, with 9 bases between them. The CDR3 totals 13 residues. The CDR3 bases are TGTGCCAGCAGCCACACAAAGAATGAAAAACTGTTTTTT. It specifies CASSHTKNEKLFF.

V usage is TRBV10-3 and J usage is TRBJ2-2, with TRBD2 matching over 8 bases. Looked up from germline, CDR1 is ENHRY and CDR2 is SYGVKD. This CDR3 has 15 residues. Losses at the gene ends were 6 bases for V and 0 bases for J; bases not matched to a gene: 3. The CDR3 DNA sequence: TGTGCCATCAGGAGCGGGGGCGCGAACACCGGGGAGCTGTTTTTT. This sequence encodes CAIRSGGANTGELFF.

This clonotype was counted a few times. The chain uses TRBV7-9 and TRBJ2-1; D might be TRBD2 (5 bases). V lost 5 bases to trimming and J lost 2 bases, with 10 bases between them. Per germline, CDR1 SEHNR and CDR2 FQNEAQ (reference sequence). CDR3 length equals 14 residues. For the CDR3, the DNA is TGTGCCAGCAGCGTCTCGGAGGCCTACAATGAGCAGTTCTTC. This encodes CASSVSEAYNEQFF.

This sequence joins TRBV6-2 or TRBV6-3 and TRBJ2-1; tentative D call: TRBD2 (5 bases). Trimming took 4 bases from V and 1 from J, leaving 17 bases between them. The germline V gene encodes CDR1 MNHEY and CDR2 SVGEGT. The CDR3 has 17 residues. For the CDR3, the DNA is TGTGCCAGCAGTTCCCCGGAGGCAGGCAGTTCCTACAATGAGCAGTTCTTC. Translated: CASSSPEAGSSYNEQFF.

The chain recombines TRBV6-6 with TRBJ1-6; 7 nucleotides agree with TRBD1. V lost 4 bases, J lost 4 bases, and 4 bases stayed unmatched. Per the germline V gene, CDR1 is MNHNY and CDR2 is SVGAGI (reference sequence). This CDR3 has 15 amino acids. CDR3 region: CASSSTGEYNSPLHF. For the CDR3, the DNA is TGTGCCAGCAGTTCTACAGGGGAGTATAATTCACCCCTCCACTTT.

In regard to this clonotype: This may arise from a read error, as a much more abundant clone is one base away. J is TRBJ1-1 and V is TRBV6-2 or TRBV6-3; tentatively, D is TRBD1 (5 bases). V lost 4 bases and J lost 3, with 12 bases in between. CDR1 MNHEY and CDR2 SVGEGT come from the germline V gene. The CDR3 spans 14 residues. The CDR3 is CASSCIDRYTEAFF. The CDR3 DNA reads TGTGCCAGCAGTTGCATCGACAGATACACTGAAGCTTTCTTT.

The chain uses TRBV19 and TRBJ2-6, with D uncertain. V was shortened by 3 bases and J by 0 bases, with 6 bases between the two germline ends. Germline V gene lookup returns CDR1 LNHDA and CDR2 SQIVND (reference sequence). The CDR3 extends over 15 amino acids. Here the CDR3 DNA reads TGTGCCAGTAGTATGTCCGTCTCTGGGGCCAACGTCCTGACTTTC. The encoded protein is CASSMSVSGANVLTF.

The CDR3 loop is CASRPDRERPYGYTF. The CDR3 DNA reads TGTGCCAGTAGACCGGACAGGGAGAGGCCCTATGGCTACACCTTC. This sequence joins TRBV19 and TRBJ1-2, with 8 bases matching TRBD1. The CDR3 totals 15 residues. CDR1 and CDR2 from the germline V gene are LNHDA and SQIVND (reference sequence). V was pared by 6 bases and J by 4 bases, with 10 bases of the junction left unmatched.

This clonotype was seen more than once but under ten times. The chain carries TRBV28 and TRBJ2-3; no clear D gene. The germline V and J ends were trimmed by 4 bases and 2 bases, with 10 bases remaining between them. The CDR3 spans 14 residues. Per the germline V gene, CDR1 is MDHEN and CDR2 is SYDVKM. In DNA, the CDR3 is TGTGCCAGCAGTTATATACAGTACACAGATACGCAGTATTTT. It yields the protein CASSYIQYTDTQYF.

Many counts were recorded for this clonotype. The rearrangement uses TRBV7-6 and TRBJ2-1; a possible D gene is TRBD1 (7 bases). CDR3 length: 15 residues. Trimming pared 5 bases from V and 5 bases from J, leaving 16 bases between. Germline CDR1 SGHVS, CDR2 FNYEAQ. CDR3 nucleotide sequence: TGTGCCAGCAGCGATAGGGGGCGCGGGGACAATGAGCAGTTCTTC. Its translation is CASSDRGRGDNEQFF.

The table lists this clonotype with a count of one. The rearrangement joins TRBV2 to TRBJ1-1, with unresolved D. V lost 2 bases, J lost 6 bases, and 16 bases lay in between. Germline V gene lookup returns CDR1 SNHLY and CDR2 FYNNEI. This CDR3 has 15 residues. DNA for the CDR3: TGTGCCAGCAGTGAATATGACTTATTAACCCCTGAAGCTTTCTTT. Encoded protein: CASSEYDLLTPEAFF.

The chain is built from TRBV2 and TRBJ2-3; TRBD2 is a possible D gene (5 bases). The length of the CDR3 is 16 residues. The V gene's germline CDR1 is SNHLY and CDR2 FYNNEI. Trimming took off 1 base at V and 2 bases at J, with 13 bases between the two ends. The DNA for the CDR3 is TGTGCCAGCAGTGAAGATAAGGGCGGACTCACAGATACGCAGTATTTT. Its protein product is CASSEDKGGLTDTQYF.

The V and J genes are TRBV27 and TRBJ2-1, with TRBD1 as a possible D gene (6 bases). CDR1 MNHEY and CDR2 SMNVEV come from the germline V gene (reference sequence). The CDR3 has 16 amino acids. V lost 3 bases, J lost 5 bases, and 17 bases lay in between. CDR3 nucleotide sequence: TGTGCCAGCAGTTTCTGGACAGAGGGGCCCAACAATGAGCAGTTCTTC. Its translation: CASSFWTEGPNNEQFF.

V is TRBV5-1 and J is TRBJ1-1; D not certain. Germline assignment: CDR1 SGHRS and CDR2 YFSETQ. The CDR3 totals 14 residues. Trimming took off 1 base at V and 1 base at J, with 8 bases between the two ends. The DNA of the CDR3 is TGCGCCAGCAGCTTGTATGGGAGGAACACTGAAGCTTTCTTT. Amino acids: CASSLYGRNTEAFF.

This clonotype was observed a few times. V gene TRBV7-2 combines with J gene TRBJ1-2, with a weak D call TRBD1 (6 bases). V gave up 5 bases and J gave up 5 bases, with 18 bases separating them. CDR1 is SGHTA and CDR2 is FQGNSA in the germline V gene. CDR3 length: 15 residues. In nucleotides, the CDR3 is TGTGCCAGCAGCCTAGGGACCCGGACAGTTTATGGCTACACCTTC. Its translation: CASSLGTRTVYGYTF.

V gene TRBV10-3 combines with J gene TRBJ1-5, with 7 bases identical to TRBD1. Trimming at V came to 10 bases and at J to 4 bases, leaving 7 bases not matched to a gene. The CDR3 sequence is 13 residues long. Germline V gene sequence: CDR1 ENHRY, CDR2 SYGVKD. In nucleotides, the CDR3 is TGTGCCACCGCAGGGGGAGTTAATCAGCCCCAGCATTTT. Its translation: CATAGGVNQPQHF.